The 31 T cell receptor beta chains in this list originate from one sample, sequenced in a study of persistence of HIV-infected CD4 T cells. These receptors lack a known antigen. Cells were stimulated with overlapping HIV-1 Gag 15-mer peptides. CD40L/CD69 double-negative CD45RO-high memory CD4+ T cells were collected. Sequencing used immunoSEQ version 4 in survey mode. Assay used: immunoSEQ multiplex PCR; TCRdb lists only in-frame clones, some missing. This table holds more than 30,000 clones, 80% to 85% found once. This material consisted of cultured CD4+ T cells from PBMCs, taken from a patient who received antiretroviral therapy. The receptors were gathered from an adult with HIV. The donor label of this sample is uncertain.

The genes are TRBV27 and TRBJ2-6; D is perhaps TRBD1 or TRBD2 (5 bases each). Looked up from germline, CDR1 is MNHEY and CDR2 is SMNVEV (reference sequence). V was shortened by 3 bases and J by 0 bases, with 9 bases between the two germline ends. The CDR3 loop spans 16 amino acids. CDR3 nucleotides: TGTGCCAGCAGTTTGTATGGGACCTCTGGGGCCAACGTCCTGACTTTC. Protein: CASSLYGTSGANVLTF. The entire variable domain, with the rest obtained from reference TRBV27 and TRBJ2-6, is as follows: EAQVTQNPRYLITVTGKKLTVTCSQNMNHEYMSWYRQDPGLGLRQIYYSMNVEVTDKGDVPEGYKVSRKEKRNFPLILESPSPNQTSLYFCASSLYGTSGANVLTFGAGSRLTVL.

V gene TRBV5-1 combines with J gene TRBJ1-6; D gene uncertain. Germline lookup yields CDR1 SGHRS and CDR2 YFSETQ. The CDR3 sequence is 17 residues long. V lost 0 bases and J lost 7, with 17 bases in between. CDR3 loop: CASSLVRGGGPNSPLHF. DNA for the CDR3: TGCGCCAGCAGCTTGGTTCGGGGTGGAGGGCCCAATTCACCCCTCCACTTT.

The CDR3 sequence: CASRASSVTFANEKLFF. The CDR3 DNA follows: TGTGCCAGCAGAGCCTCCTCCGTCACTTTTGCTAATGAAAAACTGTTTTTT. The chain combines TRBV2 with TRBJ1-4, with no clear D. Per germline, CDR1 SNHLY and CDR2 FYNNEI. V shed 6 bases and J shed 3 bases, with 20 bases lying between them. The CDR3 is 17 residues long.

This clone was seen just once. V gene TRBV13 combines with J gene TRBJ2-5; D not resolved. CDR1 is PRHDT, CDR2 FYEKMQ, per germline (reference sequence). V lost 5 bases and J lost 4, with 11 bases in between. The CDR3 sequence is 13 residues long. CDR3 sequence (DNA): TGTGCCAGCAGCCCAGCCCACGGAGAGACCCAGTACTTC. This encodes CASSPAHGETQYF.

The rearrangement uses TRBV30 and TRBJ1-1; TRBD1 might be the D (5 bases). V dropped 1 base and J dropped 1 base, with 7 bases sitting between them. The CDR3 is made up of 13 amino acids. The V gene's germline CDR1 is GTSNPN and CDR2 SVGIG (reference sequence). This CDR3 reads CAWSADRNTEAFF. CDR3 nucleotides: TGTGCCTGGAGTGCCGACAGGAACACTGAAGCTTTCTTT.

CDR3 DNA: TGTGCCAGCAGTGAGGTGCGGCGGTCGCAGTATTTT. Amino acid sequence: CASSEVRRSQYF. The V and J genes are TRBV6-1 and TRBJ2-3; D is undetermined. The V gene lost 3 bases and the J gene lost 10 bases, with 11 bases spanning the gap. Germline V CDR1 and CDR2: MNHNS, SASEGT. The CDR3 length is 12 residues.

This sequence joins TRBV2 and TRBJ1-1; the D gene is possibly TRBD1 (5 bases). CDR3 size: 15 residues. Germline lookup yields CDR1 SNHLY and CDR2 FYNNEI. V shed 7 bases and J shed 4 bases, with 19 bases lying between them. The CDR3 here is CASTQDRWGGTEAFF. The DNA of the CDR3 is TGTGCCAGCACCCAGGACCGGTGGGGGGGCACTGAAGCTTTCTTT.

The J gene is TRBJ2-6, the V gene TRBV7-9; possibly TRBD1 for D (5 bases). V lost 5 bases and J lost 1, with 15 bases in between. The germline V gene has CDR1 SEHNR and CDR2 FQNEAQ (reference sequence). The CDR3 length is 17 residues. DNA of the CDR3: TGTGCCAGCAGCCCTCGCACCAGGGCATCTGGGGCCAACGTCCTGACTTTC. Translated, it gives CASSPRTRASGANVLTF.

The V gene is TRBV10-3, the J gene TRBJ2-3, with D perhaps given as TRBD1 or TRBD2 (7 bases each). Trimming pared 4 bases from V and 6 bases from J, leaving 14 bases between. Per the germline V gene, CDR1 is ENHRY and CDR2 is SYGVKD. The CDR3 is 14 amino acids. Written as DNA, the CDR3 is TGTGCCATCAGTGGACAGGGAGGGCGGGATACGCAGTATTTT. Its protein is CAISGQGGRDTQYF.

The rearrangement joins TRBV5-4 to TRBJ1-1; D might be TRBD1 (6 bases). The germline V gene encodes CDR1 SGHNT and CDR2 YYREEE (reference sequence). The CDR3 has 16 residues. V lost 4 bases, J lost 4 bases, and 20 bases lay in between. CDR3 sequence (DNA): TGTGCCAGCAGCCGTGGGGGCGCAGGTATGGGCACTGAAGCTTTCTTT. Amino acid sequence: CASSRGGAGMGTEAFF. Filled out from reference TRBV5-4 and TRBJ1-1, the complete variable domain reads ETGVTQSPTHLIKTRGQQVTLRCSSQSGHNTVSWYQQALGQGPQFIFQYYREEENGRGNFPPRFSGLQFPNYSSELNVNALELDDSALYLCASSRGGAGMGTEAFFGQGTRLTVV.

J is TRBJ1-2 and V is TRBV19; 7 bases are shared with TRBD1. The CDR3 is 14 residues long. CDR1 LNHDA and CDR2 SQIVND come from the germline V gene (reference sequence). Trimming took 3 bases from V and 4 from J; bases not matched to a gene: 5. The CDR3 DNA is TGTGCCAGTAGTATCGGGACAGATCTCTATGGCTACACCTTC. Protein: CASSIGTDLYGYTF.

The chain combines TRBV5-1 with TRBJ1-2; possible D gene TRBD1, 5 bases. Germline CDR1 and CDR2: SGHRS and YFSETQ. The CDR3 is made up of 13 amino acids. V shed 2 bases and J shed 8 bases, with 13 bases lying between them. Written as DNA, the CDR3 is TGCGCCAGCAGCTTAGAAGGGGCTTGGGGCTACACCTTC. Translated, it gives CASSLEGAWGYTF.

The V and J genes are TRBV6-5 and TRBJ1-1; a possible D gene is TRBD1 (6 bases). The CDR3 runs 14 residues. Trimming left V 6 bases short and J 4 bases short, with 15 bases between. CDR1 and CDR2 (germline): MNHEY, SVGAGI. The CDR3 spells CASSATGLGTEAFF. CDR3 coding DNA: TGTGCCAGCAGCGCTACAGGGTTGGGCACTGAAGCTTTCTTT.

This chain uses TRBV6-5 with TRBJ1-4, with TRBD1 identical over 7 bases. The germline V gene has CDR1 MNHEY and CDR2 SVGAGI. V trimming: 2 bases; J trimming: 8 bases; junction bases outside the gene matches: 5. CDR3 length: 14 amino acids. Written as DNA, the CDR3 is TGTGCCAGCAGTTACGCAGGGGGAGGGGAAAAACTGTTTTTT. This translates into CASSYAGGGEKLFF.

The chain recombines TRBV5-1 with TRBJ1-4, with 7 positions matching TRBD1. The V and J ends lost 4 bases and 5 bases, in that order; junction bases with no gene match: 5. Germline V gene lookup returns CDR1 SGHRS and CDR2 YFSETQ. The CDR3 is made up of 14 amino acids. The CDR3 nucleotides read TGCGCCAGCAGCCTAGGGGGCGGGAATGAAAAACTGTTTTTT. Protein sequence: CASSLGGGNEKLFF.

The sample holds one count of this clone. This chain connects TRBV6-2 or TRBV6-3 to TRBJ2-2; 9 nucleotides agree with TRBD2. CDR1 MNHEY and CDR2 SVGEGT come from the germline V gene. The CDR3 has 15 amino acids. V lost 4 bases, J lost 4 bases, and 4 bases stayed unmatched. The CDR3 here is CASSSRGGSTGELFF. The CDR3 DNA reads as TGTGCCAGCAGTTCGCGGGGGGGCAGCACCGGGGAGCTGTTTTTT.

The V and J genes are TRBV28 and TRBJ1-4; 9 bases match TRBD1. CDR1 MDHEN and CDR2 SYDVKM come from the germline V gene. Unmatched junction bases numbered 7, after V lost 4 bases and J lost 7 bases. This CDR3 region has 15 residues. The CDR3 reads CASSSQTGGGEKLFF. The CDR3 coding sequence is TGTGCCAGCAGTTCTCAGACAGGGGGGGGTGAAAAACTGTTTTTT. Variable domain in full (rest from reference TRBV28 and TRBJ1-4): DVKVTQSSRYLVKRTGEKVFLECVQDMDHENMFWYRQDPGLGLRLIYFSYDVKMKEKGDIPEGYSVSREKKERFSLILESASTNQTSMYLCASSSQTGGGEKLFFGSGTQLSVL.

This clone was detected only once. The V and J genes are TRBV18 and TRBJ2-1; 9 bases are shared with TRBD2. CDR1 is KGHSH, CDR2 LQKENI, per germline. With V trimmed by 3 bases and J by 5 bases, 2 bases remained unmatched. This CDR3 comprises 14 residues. CDR3 coding DNA: TGTGCCAGCTCACCCCTAGCGGGGAACAATGAGCAGTTCTTC. Amino acid sequence: CASSPLAGNNEQFF. The whole variable domain, filled in from reference TRBV18 and TRBJ2-1, reads NAGVMQNPRHLVRRRGQEARLRCSPMKGHSHVYWYRQLPEEGLKFMVYLQKENIIDESGMPKERFSAEFPKEGPSILRIQQVVRGDSAAYFCASSPLAGNNEQFFGPGTRLTVL.

In this sample, this clone turned up a few times. CDR3 nucleotide sequence: TGTGCCAGCAGTTTAACAGGCAAGTGGGAGCAGTTCTTC. This gives the protein CASSLTGKWEQFF. The chain recombines TRBV12-3 or TRBV12-4 with TRBJ2-1; weak D call: TRBD1 (5 bases). The germline V and J ends were trimmed by 2 bases and 10 bases, with 12 bases remaining between them. The CDR3 runs to 13 residues.

The chain joins TRBV2 to TRBJ2-7; possible D gene TRBD1, 5 bases. The CDR3 runs to 13 residues. With 7 bases removed from V and 4 bases from J, the gap between germline ends came to 14 bases. Germline CDR1 is SNHLY and CDR2 is FYNNEI. Written as DNA, the CDR3 is TGTGCCAGCAATCCAGGGATTCAGTACGAGCAGTACGTC. This encodes CASNPGIQYEQYV.

The chain is built from TRBV12-3 or TRBV12-4 and TRBJ1-1, with TRBD1 matching over 7 bases. J lost 8 bases, V lost 6 bases, and 6 bases had no gene match. This CDR3 spans 12 amino acids. The CDR3 sequence: CASSPDRREAFF. The CDR3 coding sequence is TGTGCCAGCAGCCCGGACAGGAGGGAAGCTTTCTTT.

This clone showed up just a few times. CDR3 loop: CASSYSGTARDSGNTIYF. As DNA, the CDR3 is TGCGCCAGCAGCTATTCCGGGACAGCTCGAGACTCTGGAAACACCATATATTTT. This chain uses TRBV10-1 with TRBJ1-3, with 7 bases identical to TRBD1. CDR3 length equals 18 residues. Germline-derived CDR1 and CDR2 are WNHNN and SYGVQD (reference sequence). Losses at the gene ends were 6 bases for V and 0 bases for J; bases not matched to a gene: 14.

The chain is built from TRBV5-1 and TRBJ1-6; D gene unclear. The CDR3 contains 13 residues. The V gene's germline CDR1 is SGHRS and CDR2 YFSETQ. The V gene lost 4 bases and the J gene lost 5 bases, with 7 bases spanning the gap. The CDR3 protein is CASSIDNNSPLHF. The CDR3 bases are TGCGCCAGCAGCATAGATAATAATTCACCCCTCCACTTT.

This chain uses TRBV12-3 or TRBV12-4 with TRBJ2-5, with 7 bases fitting TRBD1. The ends lost 7 bases at V and 3 bases at J; junction bases unmatched: 5. The length of the CDR3 is 13 residues. CDR3 region: CASTRDSKETQYF. The DNA for the CDR3 is TGTGCCAGCACTCGGGACAGCAAAGAGACCCAGTACTTC.

The chain uses TRBV2 and TRBJ2-3, with D possibly being TRBD1 (5 bases). Germline V gene sequence: CDR1 SNHLY, CDR2 FYNNEI. This CDR3 has 13 residues. Trimming cost V 4 bases and J 5 bases, with 10 bases left between them. CDR3 sequence reads: CASSARELDTQYF. Here the CDR3 DNA reads TGTGCCAGCAGTGCCAGGGAACTAGATACGCAGTATTTT.

The chain couples TRBV24-1 to TRBJ1-5; D remains unclear. Germline V lookup: CDR1 KGHDR, CDR2 SFDVKD. The CDR3 length is 12 residues. Between the trimmed V and J ends, which lost 4 bases and 4 bases, there was a span of 4 bases. CDR3 DNA: TGTGCCACCAGTGAGGAAAATCAGCCCCAGCATTTT. Encoded protein: CATSEENQPQHF.

The V gene is TRBV25-1, the J gene TRBJ1-4; D ambiguous. The CDR3 loop spans 16 amino acids. V was shortened by 1 base and J by 4 bases, with 13 bases between the two germline ends. Germline values: CDR1 MGHDK, CDR2 SYGVNS. This CDR3 reads CASSEWRGRSNEKLFF. For the CDR3, the DNA is TGTGCCAGCAGTGAATGGCGTGGACGGAGTAATGAAAAACTGTTTTTT.

The rearrangement uses TRBV5-1 and TRBJ2-5; unclear D gene. The CDR3 runs 13 residues. Per the germline V gene, CDR1 is SGHRS and CDR2 is YFSETQ. V lost 1 base to trimming and J lost 2 bases, with 6 bases between them. The CDR3: CASSLRGQETQYF. CDR3 nucleotides: TGCGCCAGCAGCTTGAGAGGTCAAGAGACCCAGTACTTC.

The chain is built from TRBV30 and TRBJ1-1; D is ambiguous. Germline CDR1 reads GTSNPN; CDR2 reads SVGIG (reference sequence). V was pared by 4 bases and J by 0 bases, with 9 bases between. There are 13 residues in the CDR3. CDR3 amino acids: CAWTPYMNTEAFF. In nucleotides, the CDR3 is TGTGCCTGGACTCCTTATATGAACACTGAAGCTTTCTTT.

The chain employs TRBV5-1 and TRBJ2-1; 10 bases are a match to TRBD2. The germline gives CDR1 SGHRS, CDR2 YFSETQ. This CDR3 has 15 residues. J was trimmed by 12 bases and V by 4 bases; bases with no gene match: 13. CDR3 in amino acids: CASSEVLAGVVGQFF. CDR3 nucleotides: TGCGCCAGCAGCGAGGTGCTAGCGGGGGTTGTCGGGCAGTTCTTC.

The CDR3 sequence is CASSKRFDGTDTQYF. CDR3 sequence (DNA): TGTGCCAGTAGTAAGCGGTTTGATGGGACAGATACGCAGTATTTT. The chain couples TRBV19 to TRBJ2-3; TRBD2 is a possible D gene (5 bases). In germline, CDR1 is LNHDA, CDR2 SQIVND (reference sequence). Deletions cut 4 bases from V and 3 bases from J, with 14 bases between. CDR3 length: 15 amino acids.